Included here is one TCR beta chain sequence, with context. Its antigen is still unknown. No much larger clone exists at a distance of one base, and base qualities are not known. The TCR beta CDR3 regions were amplified from RNA transcripts. The TCR CDR3 was subjected to a first round of RT-PCR using the HTBI primer set and the Qiagen OneStep RT-PCR kit. The libraries were constructed in a second round of multiplex PCR and then size-selected and purified. Libraries were sequenced paired-end with 100 bp reads on an Illumina HiSeq2000. Regarding the original processing steps: SOAPnuke was used to process the raw data, removing reads that contained adapters or uncalled bases, had a mean Phred below 15, or lacked an exact match to the constant primer or identifier. COPE v1.2.5 was used to merge high-quality paired reads, and clonotypes were defined as unique nucleotide sequences. MiTCR v1.1 was used to align clonotypes to the IMGT TRBV, TRBD and TRBJ reference segments. The analysis included only V-J combinations with a frequency above 0.0001, which together covered more than 98% of the repertoires. A TCS score was defined as the ratio between F50 (clonal expansion) and ExV (chaos), using BLOSUM62-based TCRdist between CDR3 peptides within each V-J. Welch's t-statistics and random forest reduced roughly 500 V-J features to about 13, which were used in a naive Bayes classifier (R e1071). TCRdb's own reprocessing of the public reads used fastp at Q25 and MiXCR and kept productive beta chains. Each entry merges the rows of one CDR3 protein and shows their most common DNA and genes. None of the V and J calls come from the authors' own analysis; TCRdb made them. The sample data list 650,000 to 750,000 distinct CDR3 sequences, and 12% to 15% of these were observed just once. Around 9.6% of the sample comes from the top ten.

Graves' hyperthyroidism was defined as stable when no progression to ophthalmopathy occurred over 18 months of follow-up. Hyperthyroidism patients were newly diagnosed, with disease duration under 2 months, and aged 18 to 65 years. The study excluded patients with uncontrolled infections, other autoimmune diseases, pregnancy or lactation. Diagnoses were established on the basis of clinical symptoms, serum thyroxine and TRAb, thyroid ultrasound, and orbital computed tomography. PBMCs were separated from approximately 9.9 ml of fresh peripheral blood using Ficoll-Paque density gradient centrifugation. Total RNA was extracted using Trizol reagent, and RNA quality was assessed on an Agilent 2100 Bioanalyzer. The source of the sample is a study of T cells in Graves' hyperthyroidism and ophthalmopathy (dated by TCRdb to the late 2010s). Concerning the study at large: Peripheral blood was collected at initial diagnosis, before any treatment. To identify TCR V-J signatures that set the groups apart, the researchers used a discovery cohort of about a hundred patients, made up of 40 to 45 with Graves' ophthalmopathy and some 58 with stable Graves' hyperthyroidism. Prospective prediction of ophthalmopathy was tested in an independent validation cohort consisting of 18 to 20 hyperthyroidism patients and approximately 16 patients who later progressed to ophthalmopathy. The roughly 94 discovery patients were randomly divided into training and test sets at a 7:3 ratio. In six Graves' hyperthyroidism patients, the study also compared T-cell repertoires from thyroid tissue with T-cell repertoires from blood. After blood sampling, hyperthyroidism patients were treated with methimazole at a starting dose of 30 mg daily, and ophthalmopathy patients were treated with high-dose intravenous methylprednisolone. TCR Vbeta CDR3 sequencing of roughly 140 peripheral blood samples (43 ophthalmopathy, over 70 hyperthyroidism and some 17 progressor patients) is reported in the paper.

Findings and caveats that apply to the study as a whole: In validation, the model predicted progression to ophthalmopathy a median of roughly 6.1 months before onset, with roughly 68% sensitivity and about 72% specificity. In cross-validation, a model built on a 13 V-J signature told ophthalmopathy apart from stable hyperthyroidism with approximately 90% sensitivity and 81% to 82% specificity, and in testing the same model reached 80%/75%. Sample size was not statistically predetermined, and investigators were not blinded to group allocation. Most expanded thyroid clonotypes (frequency above 0.001) were also detected in blood, a finding suggesting that blood repertoires may reflect thyroid immune responses.

The sequencing sample was made of blood. The source of this sequence is a woman in her late teens or twenties with Graves' hyperthyroidism.

The DNA reads as follows: TGTGCCAGCAGTTCCACTGGGGGGCCAGAGGGCTACACCTTC. This gives the protein CASSSTGGPEGYTF. The V gene is TRBV27 and the J gene is TRBJ1-2, and perhaps TRBD1 as D gene, on 6 matching bases. Spanning cysteine to phenylalanine, the CDR3 consists of 14 amino acids. The kept DNA is CDR3 alone, 42 bases in frame from the first base. Looking up the germline V gene (reference sequence) yields CDR1 MNHEY and CDR2 SMNVEV. V is cut by 4 bases and J by 8 bases, and the space between the germline ends is 17 bases.